This TCR beta chain was captured in a study of response to subunit inactivated influenza vaccine. This clonotype occurred a few times. From the RT-PCR reads, TCRdb called clonotypes with MiXCR, one entry per CDR3 protein. Of just under 550,000 distinct CDR3 sequences listed, under 30% are singletons. Germline V gene data show CDR1 as ENHRY and CDR2 as SYGVKD. This CDR3 is 12 amino acids long. Losses at the gene ends were 10 bases for V and 6 bases for J; bases not matched to a gene: 4. This sample also belongs to another study, concerning T cells expressing NK-cell markers. That work adds: The authors made TCR beta cDNA libraries by 5'RACE template switching. This switching added a universal primer site and UMIs. Seven sequenced donors out of eight were HCMV-seropositive, one seronegative. About six donors showed dominant NKG2C+ clonotypes comprising about 1.0-7.5% of their CD8+ T cells.

This receptor was taken from a man over 45 who received an inactivated influenza vaccine. The chain carries TRBV10-3 and TRBJ2-2, with TRBD1 matching 8 bases. This material consisted of CD4+ T cells sorted from PBMCs, taken about 13 days after vaccination. For the CDR3, the DNA is TGTGCCACTCAGGGACAGGCCGGGGAGCTGTTTTTT. Protein product: CATQGQAGELFF.